The text below deals with one TCR beta chain. Antigen unknown. Treatment specified: oral pan-JAK inhibitor, 5-10 mg twice daily. This sample is part of a study of CD8+ T cells in alopecia areata. Study summary: Severity of treated patients was scored by affected scalp percentage. Findings and caveats of the study: While patients received tofacitinib, many expanded lesional clones remained present in scalp and blood.

Sequencing relied on a cDNA template that was reverse transcribed from extracted RNA. Only in-frame clones appear in the TCRdb table, and some are missing; sequencing was by immunoSEQ multiplex PCR. The table records 200,000 to 250,000 clones, around 65% of them present only once. Trimming pared 6 bases from V and 1 base from J, leaving 10 bases between. CDR1 and CDR2 (germline): SGHVS, FQNEAQ. This CDR3 is built from 15 residues. This receptor was taken from a human donor with alopecia areata. V usage is TRBV7-8 and J usage is TRBJ1-6, with no clear D. The sequencing used CD4+ T cells sorted from blood, collected at week 4, from a patient treated with tofacitinib. CDR3 region: CASSPQVSYNSPLHF. DNA for the CDR3: TGTGCCAGCAGTCCCCAGGTTTCCTATAATTCACCCCTCCACTTT.